This TCR beta chain was retrieved from a study of blood T cell repertoires in COVID-19. Across the study: The study drew acute and convalescent COVID-19 samples from the United States, Italy and Spain. Nucleic acid was either cDNA or gDNA, and it came from T cells, B-cell-depleted T cells, or PBMCs.

Authors' processing steps: Nucleated cell counts were estimated from reference gene primer amplification. Libraries were prepared by immunoSEQ multiplex PCR; TCRdb keeps only in-frame clonotypes and omits some of them. The V and J calls and clone size are taken from that table; D and trimming were inferred from the DNA. The table has 200,000 to 250,000 clones, 80% to 90% seen once. Looked up from germline, CDR1 is MGHRA and CDR2 is YSYEKL. The length of the CDR3 is 15 residues. V dropped 3 bases and J dropped 2 bases, with 13 bases sitting between them. The clonotype was recovered from a man aged 50 or older with active or convalescent COVID-19. The chain is built from TRBV4-1 and TRBJ2-5; a weak D match, TRBD2 (5 bases). The sequenced sample was peripheral blood. The CDR3 spells CASSQPRAGQETQYF. The CDR3, as DNA: TGCGCCAGCAGCCAGCCGAGGGCCGGTCAAGAGACCCAGTACTTC.